This T cell receptor beta chain was identified during a study of T cells in Graves' hyperthyroidism and ophthalmopathy. Whole-study context: Blood was drawn when the patient was first diagnosed and still untreated.

In its sample, this clonotype was seen many times. Antigen: not known. General study results and limits: Most expanded thyroid clonotypes above 0.001 also appeared in blood.

Pregnant or lactating patients were excluded, as were those with uncontrolled infection or other autoimmune disease. The TCR beta CDR3 regions underwent amplification using RNA transcripts as the source. First-round RT-PCR with HTBI primers amplified the TCR CDR3 region. TCRdb used MiXCR to reprocess the multiplex PCR reads, holding one entry per CDR3 protein. This table has some 770,000 distinct CDR3 sequences, about 17% appearing once. V lost 2 bases and J 2 bases, leaving 7 bases between the germline ends. Germline V gene lookup returns CDR1 SQVTM and CDR2 ANQGSEA. This CDR3 region has 12 residues.

The chain combines TRBV29-1 with TRBJ2-7; possibly TRBD1 or TRBD2 for D (5 bases each). Sequences were obtained from blood. The sequence came from a man younger than 35 with Graves' hyperthyroidism. CDR3 DNA sequence: TGCAGCGTTGAACGGGGACCCTACGAGCAGTACTTC. Protein product: CSVERGPYEQYF.